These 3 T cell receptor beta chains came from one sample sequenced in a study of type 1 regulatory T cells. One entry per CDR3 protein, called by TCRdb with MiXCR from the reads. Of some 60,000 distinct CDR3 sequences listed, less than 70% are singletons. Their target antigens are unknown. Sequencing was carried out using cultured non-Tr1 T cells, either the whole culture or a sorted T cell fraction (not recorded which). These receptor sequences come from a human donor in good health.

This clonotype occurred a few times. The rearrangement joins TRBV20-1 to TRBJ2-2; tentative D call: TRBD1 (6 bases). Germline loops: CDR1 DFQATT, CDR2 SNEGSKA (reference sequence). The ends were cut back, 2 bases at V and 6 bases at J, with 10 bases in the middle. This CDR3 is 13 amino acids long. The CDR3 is CSARSQGPGELFF. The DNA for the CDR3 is TGCAGTGCTAGATCCCAGGGGCCCGGGGAGCTGTTTTTT.

The CDR3 DNA follows: TGCAGTGCTACCGGGCCCTCAACCAGCTATGGCTACACCTTC. Its protein product is CSATGPSTSYGYTF. The J gene is TRBJ1-2, the V gene TRBV20-1, with D hard to call. The CDR3 runs to 14 residues. V lost 4 bases and J lost 4, with 16 bases in between. The germline CDR1 and CDR2 sequences are DFQATT and SNEGSKA (reference sequence).

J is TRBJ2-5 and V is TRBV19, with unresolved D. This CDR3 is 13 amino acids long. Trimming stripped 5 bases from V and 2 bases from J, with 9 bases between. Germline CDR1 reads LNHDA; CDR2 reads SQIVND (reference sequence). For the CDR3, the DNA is TGTGCCAGTAGTCAGACCTTACAAGAGACCCAGTACTTC. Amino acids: CASSQTLQETQYF. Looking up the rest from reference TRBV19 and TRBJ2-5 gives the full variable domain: DGGITQSPKYLFRKEGQNVTLSCEQNLNHDAMYWYRQDPGQGLRLIYYSQIVNDFQKGDIAEGYSVSREKKESFPLTVTSAQKNPTAFYLCASSQTLQETQYFGPGTRLLVL.